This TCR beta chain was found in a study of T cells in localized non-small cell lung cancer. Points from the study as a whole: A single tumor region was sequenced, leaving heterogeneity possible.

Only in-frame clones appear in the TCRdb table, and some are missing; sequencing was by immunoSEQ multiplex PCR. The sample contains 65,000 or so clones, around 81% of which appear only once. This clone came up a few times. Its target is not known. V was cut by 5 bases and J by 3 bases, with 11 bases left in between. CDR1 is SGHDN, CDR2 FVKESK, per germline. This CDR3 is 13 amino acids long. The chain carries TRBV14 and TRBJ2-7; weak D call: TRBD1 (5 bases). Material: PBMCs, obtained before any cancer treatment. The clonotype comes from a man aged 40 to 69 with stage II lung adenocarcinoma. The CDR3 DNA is TGTGCCAGCAGCAGGGGATGGGACTACGAGCAGTACTTC. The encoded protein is CASSRGWDYEQYF. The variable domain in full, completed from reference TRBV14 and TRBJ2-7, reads EAGVTQFPSHSVIEKGQTVTLRCDPISGHDNLYWYRRVMGKEIKFLLHFVKESKQDESGMPNNRFLAERTGGTYSTLKVQPAELEDSGVYFCASSRGWDYEQYFGPGTRLTVT.